One sample yielded the 15 T cell receptor beta chains listed below, sequenced in a study of radiotherapy plus CTLA-4 blockade in lung cancer (dated by TCRdb to between 2018 and 2020). Library construction relied on the immunoSEQ multiplex PCR assay. This is the immuneACCESS table as TCRdb keeps it, with only in-frame sequences that have V and J called. A part of the clones is gone; compared with another copy, unresolved V genes explain less than half, and the rest is unexplained. The sample data list some 90,000 clones, and roughly 80% of these were observed just once. The ten largest account for 0.75% to 0.95% of the sample. The starting material was peripheral blood, obtained from a patient treated with radiotherapy plus ipilimumab. These receptors were obtained from a human donor with non-small cell lung cancer who had stable disease on radiotherapy plus ipilimumab.

The V and J genes are TRBV27 and TRBJ1-5, with D possibly being TRBD1 (5 bases). Trimming took off 6 bases at V and 9 bases at J, with 12 bases between the two ends. Germline loops: CDR1 MNHEY, CDR2 SMNVEV (reference sequence). The CDR3 runs 12 residues. This chain's CDR3 is CASSLLGGPQHF. The CDR3 DNA reads TGTGCCAGCAGCCTTCTGGGGGGGCCCCAGCATTTT.

The chain uses TRBV6-5 and TRBJ1-5; 10 nucleotides align to TRBD1. This CDR3 spans 13 amino acids. Germline trimming cut 5 bases from V and 7 bases from J; bases unmatched to any gene: 2. In germline, CDR1 is MNHEY, CDR2 SVGAGI. The CDR3 here is CASSGDRGQPQHF. CDR3 sequence (DNA): TGTGCCAGCAGTGGGGACAGGGGACAGCCCCAGCATTTT.

The rearrangement joins TRBV7-9 to TRBJ2-3; TRBD2 matches at 7 bases. This CDR3 contains 16 residues. V shed 1 base and J 1 base; nucleotides not matched to a gene: 5. Germline V lookup: CDR1 SEHNR, CDR2 FQNEAQ (reference sequence). The CDR3 bases are TGTGCCAGCAGCTTAGGCCGCGGGGGTGGCACAGATACGCAGTATTTT. Protein product: CASSLGRGGGTDTQYF.

This chain joins TRBV5-1 and TRBJ1-3, with 10 bases aligning to TRBD1. The V gene end was trimmed by 4 bases and the J gene end by 0 bases; junction bases not matched to a gene: 13. The CDR3 is 19 amino acids. In germline, CDR1 is SGHRS, CDR2 YFSETQ. The DNA for the CDR3 is TGCGCCAGCAGCGAAACCCCCCGGGACAGGGGCCACTCTGGAAACACCATATATTTT. Translation gives CASSETPRDRGHSGNTIYF. The variable domain in full, completed from reference TRBV5-1 and TRBJ1-3, reads KAGVTQTPRYLIKTRGQQVTLSCSPISGHRSVSWYQQTPGQGLQFLFEYFSETQRNKGNFPGRFSGRQFSNSRSEMNVSTLELGDSALYLCASSETPRDRGHSGNTIYFGEGSWLTVV.

The chain has TRBV18 and TRBJ1-2, with a possible D match to TRBD1 (5 bases). CDR1 is KGHSH and CDR2 is LQKENI in the germline V gene. The V and J ends lost 1 base and 3 bases respectively, with 12 bases between them. CDR3 length equals 15 residues. This chain's CDR3 is CASSPLDRPDYGYTF. CDR3 bases: TGTGCCAGCTCACCACTAGACAGACCGGACTATGGCTACACCTTC.

The CDR3 is CASSGDRPGGTEAFF. CDR3 in DNA: TGCGCCAGCAGCGGGGACCGCCCGGGGGGCACTGAAGCTTTCTTT. V gene TRBV5-1 combines with J gene TRBJ1-1, with D perhaps TRBD1 (5 bases). Trimming removed 4 bases from V and 4 bases from J, with 17 bases in between. CDR1 and CDR2 (germline): SGHRS, YFSETQ. The CDR3 has 15 amino acids. The complete variable domain, with remaining parts taken from reference TRBV5-1 and TRBJ1-1, reads KAGVTQTPRYLIKTRGQQVTLSCSPISGHRSVSWYQQTPGQGLQFLFEYFSETQRNKGNFPGRFSGRQFSNSRSEMNVSTLELGDSALYLCASSGDRPGGTEAFFGQGTRLTVV.

The chain employs TRBV9 and TRBJ2-1; unclear D gene. The CDR3 loop spans 12 amino acids. The germline gives CDR1 SGDLS, CDR2 YYNGEE. V gave up 0 bases and J gave up 7 bases, with 5 bases separating them. The CDR3 sequence is CASSVAQNEQFF. The CDR3 region has the DNA TGTGCCAGCAGCGTAGCACAGAATGAGCAGTTCTTC.

The V and J genes are TRBV27 and TRBJ2-7; no clear D. CDR1 MNHEY and CDR2 SMNVEV come from the germline V gene (reference sequence). V gave up 9 bases and J gave up 0 bases, with 15 bases separating them. The CDR3 is made up of 14 amino acids. CDR3 loop: CASNPAWSSYEQYF. CDR3 coding DNA: TGTGCCAGTAACCCGGCATGGAGCTCCTACGAGCAGTACTTC.

This chain links TRBV19 with TRBJ2-3; TRBD2 aligns across 9 bases. Germline assignment: CDR1 LNHDA and CDR2 SQIVND (reference sequence). CDR3 length: 14 amino acids. J lost 4 bases, V lost 7 bases, and 6 bases had no gene match. The CDR3 sequence: CASTPSGRSDTQYF. The CDR3 nucleotides read TGTGCCAGTACCCCCAGCGGGAGGTCAGATACGCAGTATTTT.

The chain employs TRBV6-1 and TRBJ1-5; D gene ambiguous. Trimming left V 4 bases short and J 0 bases short, with 13 bases between. CDR3 length equals 16 residues. CDR1 and CDR2 from the germline V gene are MNHNS and SASEGT. The CDR3, as DNA: TGTGCCAGCAGTGTCAAGGACGCGTATAGCAATCAGCCCCAGCATTTT. This translates into CASSVKDAYSNQPQHF.

J is TRBJ2-7 and V is TRBV5-4; D is ambiguous. The ends were cut back, 1 base at V and 3 bases at J, with 8 bases in the middle. Germline V gene lookup returns CDR1 SGHNT and CDR2 YYREEE (reference sequence). The CDR3 is 13 residues long. Written as DNA, the CDR3 is TGTGCCAGCAGCTTGCTTTCCGGCTACGAGCAGTACTTC. This codes for CASSLLSGYEQYF.

V gene TRBV16 combines with J gene TRBJ2-3; the D is unclear. Between the trimmed V and J ends, which lost 2 bases and 6 bases, there was a span of 0 bases. The CDR3 runs to 10 residues. CDR1 is KGHSY and CDR2 is FQNENV in the germline V gene. CDR3 DNA sequence: TGTGCCAGCAGCCAAGATACGCAGTATTTT. Its protein product is CASSQDTQYF.

This clone appeared once. The chain carries TRBV7-2 and TRBJ1-2, with TRBD1 as a possible D gene (5 bases). The V end lost 7 bases, the J end lost 1 base, and 25 bases lay between the germline ends. CDR3 size: 18 residues. Germline assignment: CDR1 SGHTA and CDR2 FQGNSA. CDR3 region: CASNSAGSLGRFNYGYTF. DNA for the CDR3: TGTGCCAGCAATTCCGCAGGGTCCCTTGGGAGATTTAACTATGGCTACACCTTC.

The rearrangement joins TRBV30 to TRBJ2-7; 11 bases agree with TRBD1. The CDR3 length is 15 residues. V trimming: 2 bases; J trimming: 2 bases; junction bases outside the gene matches: 5. Germline V gene data show CDR1 as GTSNPN and CDR2 as SVGIG (reference sequence). The CDR3 loop reads CAWSLGTGGPYEQYF. DNA of the CDR3: TGTGCCTGGAGTCTAGGGACAGGGGGTCCCTACGAGCAGTACTTC. The whole variable domain, remainder taken from reference TRBV30 and TRBJ2-7, is SQTIHQWPATLVQPVGSPLSLECTVEGTSNPNLYWYRQAAGRGLQLLFYSVGIGQISSEVPQNLSASRPQDRQFILSSKKLLLSDSGFYLCAWSLGTGGPYEQYFGPGTRLTVT.

The chain employs TRBV11-1 and TRBJ1-1, with no clear D. CDR1 is SGHAT and CDR2 is FQDESV in the germline V gene (reference sequence). This CDR3 is built from 13 residues. V was trimmed by 4 bases and J by 2 bases, leaving 8 bases between them. The CDR3 loop is CASSSDGNTEAFF. The CDR3 region has the DNA TGTGCCAGCAGCTCAGACGGAAACACTGAAGCTTTCTTT.